This T cell receptor (beta chain) was found in a study of cytomegalovirus exposure and HLA in healthy donors. This CDR3 is built from 16 residues. V gave up 1 base and J gave up 4 bases, with 14 bases separating them. Germline values: CDR1 SEHNR, CDR2 FQNEAQ (reference sequence). To note about this clone: Its cognate antigen is unknown.

Overall study results and limits: Only CMV serostatus was available as immune exposure information. In a later analysis, DRB1 alleles had the most associated TCRs; HLA-C alleles the fewest.

Those who donated were healthy bone marrow donors. Both 60 Vbeta primers and 13 Jbeta primers went into the PCR. Clones were sequenced by immunoSEQ multiplex PCR, and TCRdb holds only the in-frame ones, with some missing. This sample has 150,000 to 200,000 clones, with about 73% found just once. This receptor was identified in a woman aged 45-59 years in good health and CMV-seropositive. The chain combines TRBV7-9 with TRBJ1-3; D is uncertain. Specimen: PBMCs. CDR3 amino acids: CASSLVRVGLGNTIYF. The CDR3 nucleotides read TGTGCCAGCAGCTTAGTCCGTGTCGGTTTAGGAAACACCATATATTTT.